This TCR beta chain was captured by sequencing in a study of early T cells in non-severe SARS-CoV-2 infection. Overall study: The authors sequenced bulk RNA from unsorted whole blood, leaving chains unpaired.

Study-wide findings and caveats: Anti-spike CD8 responses were favored by VDJdb matching, which missed private and CD4 specificities.

Germline V gives CDR1 MNHNY, CDR2 SVGAGI (reference sequence). The CDR3 extends over 13 amino acids. With 0 bases removed from V and 5 bases from J, the gap between germline ends came to 6 bases. In the library, individual cDNA molecules carried attached unique molecular identifiers. TCRdb reanalysed the 5' RACE reads using MiXCR and keeps one entry per CDR3 protein. The top ten clones hold about 4.3% of a sample with tens of thousands of distinct CDR3 sequences, 10% of them seen once. At least ten counts were recorded for this clonotype. Its target is not known. The TCR sequence derives from an adult who was a healthcare worker with PCR-confirmed SARS-CoV-2 infection or an uninfected control (not recorded which). The sample taken for sequencing was whole blood. This rearrangement joins TRBV6-6 to TRBJ2-3; D call uncertain. The CDR3 loop is CASSYSTLDTQYF. CDR3 DNA: TGTGCCAGCAGTTACTCGACGCTAGATACGCAGTATTTT.